The clone carrying this T cell receptor (beta chain) was found a few times. What it recognizes is unknown. 5'RACE with constant-segment primers yielded barcoded, UMI-tagged TCR alpha and TCR beta cDNA libraries. A single record per CDR3 protein comes from TCRdb applying MiXCR to the 5' RACE reads. Here the sample spans approximately 490,000 distinct CDR3 sequences, about a fifth being singletons. This sample is part of a study of T-cell memory formation after mild COVID-19. General study results and limits: Pre-infection memory already had some responding clones, implying cross-reactive memory joined. CD4+ clones that contracted lay mainly in CM and EM; CD8+ ones lay in EMRA. Whereas later expanders leaned CD4+, clones contracting day 15 to 85 showed a balanced CD4/CD8 makeup.

Losses at the gene ends were 4 bases for V and 6 bases for J; bases not matched to a gene: 11. The V gene's germline CDR1 is SGHRS and CDR2 YFSETQ. There are 16 residues in the CDR3. This TCR came from an adult woman who had mild COVID-19 (a few samples of this study predate the infection). Cell type and time point are not known. The sample was PBMCs or a T cell subset sorted from them (not recorded which). V is TRBV5-1 and J is TRBJ2-2; 8 nucleotides align to TRBD1. CDR3 nucleotide sequence: TGCGCCAGCAGCCGGAGTGGACAGGGTACGGCCGGGGAGCTGTTTTTT. It codes for CASSRSGQGTAGELFF.